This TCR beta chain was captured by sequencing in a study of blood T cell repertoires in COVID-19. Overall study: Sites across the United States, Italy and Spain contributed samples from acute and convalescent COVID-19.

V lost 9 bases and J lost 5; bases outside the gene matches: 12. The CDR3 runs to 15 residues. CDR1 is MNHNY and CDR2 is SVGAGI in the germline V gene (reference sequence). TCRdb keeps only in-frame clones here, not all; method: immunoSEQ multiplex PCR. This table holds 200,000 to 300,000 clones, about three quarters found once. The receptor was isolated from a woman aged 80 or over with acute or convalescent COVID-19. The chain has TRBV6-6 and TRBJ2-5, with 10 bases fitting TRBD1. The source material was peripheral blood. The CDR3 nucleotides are TGTGCCAGTCGCGGCGACAGGGGGCGCGGGGAGACCCAGTACTTC. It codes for CASRGDRGRGETQYF.